Below, one TCR beta chain is given with its context. The data belong to a study of blood T cells in healthy people across ages. The junction had 4 bases not matched to a gene; V was cut back by 0 bases and J by 0 bases. CDR1 LGHNA and CDR2 YNFKEQ come from the germline V gene. This CDR3 is built from 17 residues. A J-beta primer mix and a sample-barcoded 5' primer were used in a second PCR of roughly 7 to 12 cycles. TCRdb reanalysed the 5' RACE reads using MiXCR and keeps one entry per CDR3 protein. In the table there are around 500,000 distinct CDR3 sequences, around 48% of which are singletons. The J gene is TRBJ2-2, the V gene TRBV4-2; 7 nucleotides agree with TRBD2. The sample consisted of blood. The TCR sequence derives from a man at least 80 years old in good health. The CDR3: CASSQDKGTTNTGELFF. The DNA for the CDR3 is TGTGCCAGCAGCCAAGATAAGGGGACTACGAACACCGGGGAGCTGTTTTTT.